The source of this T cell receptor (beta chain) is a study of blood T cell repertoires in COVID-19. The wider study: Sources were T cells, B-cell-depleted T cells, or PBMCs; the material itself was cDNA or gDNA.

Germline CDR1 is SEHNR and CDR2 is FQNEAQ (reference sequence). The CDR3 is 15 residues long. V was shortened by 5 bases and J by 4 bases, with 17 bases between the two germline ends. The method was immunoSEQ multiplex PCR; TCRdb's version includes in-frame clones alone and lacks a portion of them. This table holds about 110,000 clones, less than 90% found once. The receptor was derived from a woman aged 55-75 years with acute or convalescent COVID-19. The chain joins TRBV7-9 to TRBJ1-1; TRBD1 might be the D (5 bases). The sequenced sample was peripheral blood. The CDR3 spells CASSPVGEVFTEAFF. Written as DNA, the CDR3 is TGTGCCAGCAGCCCCGTGGGGGAGGTTTTCACTGAAGCTTTCTTT. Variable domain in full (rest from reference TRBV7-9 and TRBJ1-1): DTGVSQNPRHKITKRGQNVTFRCDPISEHNRLYWYRQTLGQGPEFLTYFQNEAQLEKSRLLSDRFSAERPKGSFSTLEIQRTEQGDSAMYLCASSPVGEVFTEAFFGQGTRLTVV.